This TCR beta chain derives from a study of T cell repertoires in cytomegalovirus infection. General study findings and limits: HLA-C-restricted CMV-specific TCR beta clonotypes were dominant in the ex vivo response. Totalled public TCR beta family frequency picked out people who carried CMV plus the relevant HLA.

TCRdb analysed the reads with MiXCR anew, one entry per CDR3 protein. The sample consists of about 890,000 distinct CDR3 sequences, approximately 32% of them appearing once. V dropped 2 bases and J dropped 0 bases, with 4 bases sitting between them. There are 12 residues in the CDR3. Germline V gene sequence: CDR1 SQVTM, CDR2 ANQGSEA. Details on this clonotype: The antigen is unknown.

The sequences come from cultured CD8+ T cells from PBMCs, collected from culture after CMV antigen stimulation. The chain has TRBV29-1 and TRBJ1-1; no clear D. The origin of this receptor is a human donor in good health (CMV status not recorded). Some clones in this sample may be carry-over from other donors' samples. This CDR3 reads CSVEPVNTEAFF. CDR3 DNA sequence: TGCAGCGTTGAACCTGTGAACACTGAAGCTTTCTTT.